The 26 T cell receptor beta chains below were found in one sample sequenced in a study of Ad26.COV2.S vaccination and SARS-CoV-2 variants. Treatment reported: some 19 received Ad26.COV2.S at low or high dose, single or two shots; a few received placebo; per-sample allocation not given. Specimen acquisition occurred on day 63 following the initial vaccine or placebo injection. Sequencing was performed with immunoSEQ multiplex PCR; in TCRdb, only in-frame clones are kept and a portion is missing. The data hold more than 400,000 clones, with about 90% observed a single time. The sequences come from peripheral blood, collected in a trial of Ad26.COV2.S vaccine versus placebo. The source of these receptors is a person between 18 and 60 years old who received the Ad26.COV2.S COVID-19 vaccine or a placebo.

This clone came up once. This specimen includes other DNA sequences encoding the same CDR3. The chain has TRBV9 and TRBJ1-3; D gene unclear. V was shortened by 2 bases and J by 1 base, with 7 bases between the two germline ends. The CDR3 runs 14 residues. Germline V gives CDR1 SGDLS, CDR2 YYNGEE. In nucleotides, the CDR3 is TGTGCCAGCAGCGTCGGACTATCTGGAAACACCATATATTTT. Protein: CASSVGLSGNTIYF.

The V call is TRBV6-2 or TRBV6-3, the J call TRBJ2-4, with D perhaps matching TRBD1 (5 bases). Germline V gene data show CDR1 as MNHEY and CDR2 as SVGEGT. V gave up 0 bases and J gave up 0 bases, with 18 bases separating them. The CDR3 sequence is 19 residues long. In DNA, the CDR3 is TGTGCCAGCAGTTACTCGAATAGACAGCCGGAGCTAGCCAAAAACATTCAGTACTTC. Translation gives CASSYSNRQPELAKNIQYF.

The genes are TRBV3-1 (or the pseudogene TRBV3-2) and TRBJ2-5; 9 bases are a match to TRBD2. Germline V gene sequence: CDR1 LGHDT, CDR2 YNNKEL (reference sequence). V was pared by 8 bases and J by 5 bases, with 9 bases of the junction left unmatched. There are 14 residues in the CDR3. CDR3: CASGRAGGGETQYF. Here the CDR3 DNA reads TGTGCCAGCGGACGAGCGGGAGGTGGCGAGACCCAGTACTTC.

The chain couples TRBV7-9 to TRBJ1-6, with TRBD1 matching 7 bases. This CDR3 contains 15 residues. V lost 5 bases and J lost 5; bases outside the gene matches: 6. Germline loops: CDR1 SEHNR, CDR2 FQNEAQ (reference sequence). In DNA, the CDR3 is TGTGCCAGCAGCACAGGGGTCCAAAATAATTCACCCCTCCACTTT. This translates into CASSTGVQNNSPLHF.

This clone came up once. The V and J genes are TRBV7-6 and TRBJ2-6, with TRBD1 matching 8 bases. The J segment lost 4 bases and the V segment lost 5 bases, leaving 16 bases of the junction unmatched. The CDR3 length is 19 residues. The germline gives CDR1 SGHVS, CDR2 FNYEAQ. The CDR3 nucleotides are TGTGCCAGCAGCACTCGGCAGGGGGCGCTTGGGACCGGGGCCAACGTCCTGACTTTC. It translates to CASSTRQGALGTGANVLTF.

The J gene is TRBJ1-2, the V gene TRBV27; 8 positions agree with TRBD1. The CDR3 runs 12 residues. Germline CDR1 and CDR2: MNHEY and SMNVEV (reference sequence). V was clipped by 6 bases and J by 8 bases; unmatched bases: 5. This CDR3 is CASRGQARGYTF. In nucleotides, the CDR3 is TGTGCCAGCAGGGGACAGGCGAGGGGCTACACCTTC.

Only one count was recorded for this clone. The gene calls are TRBV27 and TRBJ1-2, with 7 positions matching TRBD1. The CDR3 is made up of 15 amino acids. Germline V gene lookup returns CDR1 MNHEY and CDR2 SMNVEV (reference sequence). V dropped 5 bases and J dropped 0; count of bases not matched to a gene: 6. CDR3 DNA sequence: TGTGCCAGCAGTAACCCGGGACAGTCTAACTATGGCTACACCTTC. It encodes CASSNPGQSNYGYTF.

This sequence joins TRBV27 and TRBJ2-1, with TRBD2 matching over 11 bases. With V trimmed by 6 bases and J by 4 bases, 11 bases remained unmatched. CDR1 is MNHEY, CDR2 SMNVEV, per germline (reference sequence). The CDR3 consists of 17 residues. The CDR3 protein is CASSPQTSGSLYNEQFF. The CDR3 nucleotides are TGTGCCAGCAGCCCCCAAACTAGCGGGAGTTTATACAATGAGCAGTTCTTC.

The V call is TRBV27, the J call TRBJ2-6, with a possible D match to TRBD1 (5 bases). Per germline, CDR1 MNHEY and CDR2 SMNVEV (reference sequence). The CDR3 totals 16 residues. V lost 5 bases and J lost 1, with 12 bases in between. The CDR3 spells CASSHHQGSGANVLTF. CDR3 sequence (DNA): TGTGCCAGCAGTCACCATCAGGGATCTGGGGCCAACGTCCTGACTTTC.

The gene calls are TRBV28 and TRBJ2-7, with 8 bases fitting TRBD2. J lost 2 bases, V lost 3 bases, and 12 bases had no gene match. CDR1 and CDR2 from the germline V gene are MDHEN and SYDVKM. The CDR3 is 17 amino acids. CDR3 sequence reads: CASSFRIRTSSAYEQYF. The CDR3 nucleotides read TGTGCCAGCAGTTTTCGGATCCGGACTAGCTCGGCCTACGAGCAGTACTTC.

This chain joins TRBV25-1 and TRBJ1-2; 7 bases align to TRBD1. The length of the CDR3 is 13 residues. V lost 4 bases to trimming and J lost 4 bases; unmatched junction nucleotides: 3. CDR1 and CDR2 from the germline V gene are MGHDK and SYGVNS. CDR3 protein: CASSGGTAYGYTF. The DNA for the CDR3 is TGTGCCAGCAGTGGGGGGACAGCCTATGGCTACACCTTC.

This chain links TRBV12-3 or TRBV12-4 with TRBJ2-7; D is unresolved. Trimming removed 3 bases from V and 3 bases from J, with 6 bases in between. The CDR3 runs 12 residues. The CDR3 loop is CASSFVGYEQYF. CDR3 nucleotides: TGTGCCAGCAGTTTCGTCGGCTACGAGCAGTACTTC.

For this clone: Different DNA sequences within this sample yield the same CDR3. The rearrangement uses TRBV18 and TRBJ1-5, with a tentative D call TRBD1 (5 bases). The CDR3 runs to 13 residues. In germline, CDR1 is KGHSH, CDR2 LQKENI. Trimming removed 2 bases at V and 5 bases at J, with 7 bases between. CDR3 nucleotide sequence: TGTGCCAGCTCACCAGGGGGAGATCAGCCCCAGCATTTT. Translated: CASSPGGDQPQHF.

This chain connects TRBV30 to TRBJ1-4; 8 bases are shared with TRBD1. Germline lookup yields CDR1 GTSNPN and CDR2 SVGIG (reference sequence). Trimming removed 2 bases from V and 8 bases from J; junction bases left unmatched: 10. The CDR3 extends over 15 amino acids. This chain's CDR3 is CAWSTDRVESEKLFF. Written as DNA, the CDR3 is TGTGCCTGGAGTACGGACAGGGTTGAATCAGAAAAACTGTTTTTT.

There are a few counts of this clone. This sequence joins TRBV7-9 and TRBJ1-5, with D uncertain. Trimming took off 4 bases at V and 0 bases at J, with 7 bases between the two ends. The CDR3 has 14 residues. Germline V gene sequence: CDR1 SEHNR, CDR2 FQNEAQ (reference sequence). The CDR3 is CASSSEYSNQPQHF. The CDR3 nucleotides are TGTGCCAGCAGCTCGGAGTATAGCAATCAGCCCCAGCATTTT.

This sequence joins TRBV10-3 and TRBJ2-1; possible D gene TRBD2, 5 bases. Germline CDR1 reads ENHRY; CDR2 reads SYGVKD. This CDR3 contains 13 residues. The V end was cut by 6 bases, the J end by 3 bases, with 9 bases between. The CDR3 DNA sequence: TGTGCCATCAGGGCTAGCCTCTACAATGAGCAGTTCTTC. Translation gives CAIRASLYNEQFF.

The CDR3 sequence: CASSLANWSRLPDEQFF. The DNA of the CDR3 is TGTGCCAGCAGCTTAGCGAACTGGTCCCGACTTCCCGATGAGCAGTTCTTC. This chain links TRBV7-8 with TRBJ2-1; no firm D call. The CDR3 is made up of 17 amino acids. V lost 0 bases and J 8 bases, leaving 20 bases between the germline ends. Germline CDR1 reads SGHVS; CDR2 reads FQNEAQ.

J is TRBJ2-7 and V is TRBV18; D is uncertain. Germline CDR1 is KGHSH and CDR2 is LQKENI. V was trimmed by 1 base and J by 5 bases, leaving 9 bases between them. The CDR3 contains 13 residues. The CDR3 sequence is CASSPLTEHEQYF. CDR3 bases: TGTGCCAGCTCACCACTTACCGAACACGAGCAGTACTTC.

This chain connects TRBV5-4 to TRBJ2-1, with D possibly being TRBD1 (6 bases). This CDR3 spans 14 amino acids. In germline, CDR1 is SGHNT, CDR2 YYREEE (reference sequence). Trimming stripped 4 bases from V and 2 bases from J, with 10 bases between. CDR3 in DNA: TGTGCCAGCAGCGCCACAGGGCCCTACAATGAGCAGTTCTTC. Translating it yields CASSATGPYNEQFF.

Only a few counts were recorded for this clone. J is TRBJ1-6 and V is TRBV9, with D uncertain. Trimming stripped 0 bases from V and 0 bases from J, with 7 bases between. Germline assignment: CDR1 SGDLS and CDR2 YYNGEE. The length of the CDR3 is 16 residues. As DNA, the CDR3 is TGTGCCAGCAGCGTAGGCCTGAGCTCCTATAATTCACCCCTCCACTTT. Amino acids: CASSVGLSSYNSPLHF.

The count of this clone is one. The chain recombines TRBV18 with TRBJ2-1, with TRBD2 as a possible D gene (5 bases). V was cut by 5 bases and J by 2 bases, with 13 bases left in between. Germline V lookup: CDR1 KGHSH, CDR2 LQKENI. The CDR3 is made up of 15 amino acids. The CDR3 DNA reads as TGTGCCAGCTCAGTAGGACTGAGGGCCTACAATGAGCAGTTCTTC. Protein product: CASSVGLRAYNEQFF. The full variable domain, its missing parts supplied by reference TRBV18 and TRBJ2-1, is NAGVMQNPRHLVRRRGQEARLRCSPMKGHSHVYWYRQLPEEGLKFMVYLQKENIIDESGMPKERFSAEFPKEGPSILRIQQVVRGDSAAYFCASSVGLRAYNEQFFGPGTRLTVL.

The chain joins TRBV6-5 to TRBJ2-2; 10 bases match TRBD1. Germline V gene sequence: CDR1 MNHEY, CDR2 SVGAGI. V lost 8 bases to trimming and J lost 5 bases; unmatched junction nucleotides: 5. The CDR3 extends over 14 amino acids. The CDR3 bases are TGTGCCAGCTCCGGGACAGGGGCGACCGGGGAGCTGTTTTTT. It translates to CASSGTGATGELFF.

The chain carries TRBV10-3 and TRBJ2-7; 10 bases match TRBD2. Germline loops: CDR1 ENHRY, CDR2 SYGVKD. V shed 6 bases and J 4 bases; nucleotides not matched to a gene: 6. The CDR3 totals 14 residues. The CDR3 sequence is CAISSGRVSYEQYF. The CDR3 region has the DNA TGTGCCATCAGCAGCGGGAGGGTTTCTTACGAGCAGTACTTC.

The chain employs TRBV19 and TRBJ2-3; D is perhaps TRBD2 (6 bases). V was clipped by 4 bases and J by 4 bases, with 15 bases between them. There are 15 residues in the CDR3. The germline V gene has CDR1 LNHDA and CDR2 SQIVND (reference sequence). The CDR3 nucleotides are TGTGCCAGTAGTACCGGAGGCCTAGCGTCAGATACGCAGTATTTT. Its protein product is CASSTGGLASDTQYF.

The chain joins TRBV3-1 (or the pseudogene TRBV3-2) to TRBJ1-4; tentative D call: TRBD1 (5 bases). The CDR3 consists of 13 residues. The V and J ends lost 5 bases and 6 bases respectively, with 10 bases between them. In germline, CDR1 is LGHDT, CDR2 YNNKEL (reference sequence). DNA for the CDR3: TGTGCCAGCAGCGATTCGGGGGATGAAAAACTGTTTTTT. It codes for CASSDSGDEKLFF.

This rearrangement joins TRBV24-1 to TRBJ2-1, with D perhaps being TRBD1 or TRBD2 (5 bases each). Trimming shortened V by 3 bases and J by 8 bases, and 16 bases separated the two germline ends. Germline V gene sequence: CDR1 KGHDR, CDR2 SFDVKD. The CDR3 is 15 amino acids. The CDR3 bases are TGTGCCACCAGTGATACCGGCAGGGTCGGGGATGAGCAGTTCTTC. Translation: CATSDTGRVGDEQFF.